The 28 T cell receptor beta chains reported below all come from one sample, sequenced in a study of cytomegalovirus exposure and HLA in healthy donors. Produced via immunoSEQ multiplex PCR; TCRdb's table is partial and in-frame only. The top ten clones hold more than 1.4% of a sample with 150,000 to 200,000 clones, roughly 83% of them seen once. Sequencing was performed on PBMCs. The receptors stem from a woman under 30 in good health and CMV-seronegative.

The rearrangement links TRBV5-1 to TRBJ2-5; D gene uncertain. Germline CDR1 is SGHRS and CDR2 is YFSETQ. V lost 4 bases and J lost 1, with 11 bases in between. CDR3 length equals 14 residues. The CDR3 coding sequence is TGCGCCAGCAGCCCCTGGCAGTCCCAAGAGACCCAGTACTTC. Its translation is CASSPWQSQETQYF.

This chain links TRBV6-1 with TRBJ2-1; a weak D match, TRBD2 (5 bases). Trimming took off 2 bases at V and 2 bases at J, with 16 bases between the two ends. CDR3 size: 17 residues. The germline V gene encodes CDR1 MNHNS and CDR2 SASEGT. CDR3 bases: TGTGCCAGCAGTGAAACGGGGTTTGACGCAACCTACAATGAGCAGTTCTTC. This codes for CASSETGFDATYNEQFF.

DNA for the CDR3: TGTGCCAGCAGTGAAGTCAGAGGGTTAGCTGAAGCTTTCTTT. This codes for CASSEVRGLAEAFF. This chain joins TRBV2 and TRBJ1-1; D gene ambiguous. The length of the CDR3 is 14 residues. With 1 base removed from V and 6 bases from J, the gap between germline ends came to 12 bases. Germline CDR1 SNHLY, CDR2 FYNNEI.

The J gene is TRBJ2-3, the V gene TRBV9; TRBD2 agrees at 10 bases. The CDR3 has 15 residues. Germline V gene data show CDR1 as SGDLS and CDR2 as YYNGEE. V was pared by 0 bases and J by 7 bases, with 5 bases of the junction left unmatched. The CDR3 DNA follows: TGTGCCAGCAGCGTAGCGACTAGCGGGCAATATACGCAGTATTTT. Encoded protein: CASSVATSGQYTQYF.

The table lists this clone with a count of one. The chain has TRBV6-5 and TRBJ2-1; 8 bases line up with TRBD2. V lost 6 bases and J lost 2; bases outside the gene matches: 3. The CDR3 consists of 14 residues. Germline V CDR1 and CDR2: MNHEY, SVGAGI. CDR3 amino acids: CASRPGLAYNEQFF. The CDR3, as DNA: TGTGCCAGCAGGCCGGGACTAGCCTACAATGAGCAGTTCTTC.

This clone was seen a handful of times. V is TRBV6-1 and J is TRBJ1-4; a possible D gene is TRBD1 (5 bases). This CDR3 has 13 amino acids. Germline CDR1 MNHNS, CDR2 SASEGT. Trimming cost V 3 bases and J 7 bases, with 9 bases left between them. The CDR3 spells CASSEVGGEKLFF. CDR3 DNA sequence: TGTGCCAGCAGTGAGGTGGGGGGTGAAAAACTGTTTTTT.

The genes are TRBV5-4 and TRBJ2-7, with TRBD2 matching over 7 bases. This CDR3 spans 15 amino acids. The ends lost 6 bases at V and 5 bases at J; junction bases unmatched: 14. CDR1 is SGHNT and CDR2 is YYREEE in the germline V gene (reference sequence). The CDR3, as DNA: TGTGCCAGCACCACTACCGGGACTAAGTCAAACGAGCAGTACTTC. This encodes CASTTTGTKSNEQYF.

This sequence joins TRBV18 and TRBJ1-5; D perhaps matches TRBD1 (5 bases). The germline gives CDR1 KGHSH, CDR2 LQKENI. The CDR3 covers 16 residues. Trimming removed 2 bases at V and 0 bases at J, with 11 bases between. The CDR3 bases are TGTGCCAGCTCACCAGAGACAGCATATAGCAATCAGCCCCAGCATTTT. This codes for CASSPETAYSNQPQHF.

This chain joins TRBV2 and TRBJ1-2, with 7 bases aligning to TRBD1. CDR1 is SNHLY, CDR2 FYNNEI, per germline. Trimming cost V 5 bases and J 5 bases; bases outside gene matches: 5. The CDR3 has 13 amino acids. The CDR3 DNA follows: TGTGCCAGCAGTTTCGGCAGGGGGTATGGCTACACCTTC. This translates into CASSFGRGYGYTF. The entire variable domain, with the rest obtained from reference TRBV2 and TRBJ1-2, is as follows: EPEVTQTPSHQVTQMGQEVILRCVPISNHLYFYWYRQILGQKVEFLVSFYNNEISEKSEIFDDQFSVERPDGSNFTLKIRSTKLEDSAMYFCASSFGRGYGYTFGSGTRLTVV.

Written as DNA, the CDR3 is TGCGCCAGCAGCAAGGGACTTCTCAAAGAGACCCAGTACTTC. Translating gives CASSKGLLKETQYF. V and J are TRBV10-1 and TRBJ2-5; possible D gene TRBD2, 6 bases. The V and J ends lost 6 bases and 3 bases respectively, with 14 bases between them. The CDR3 extends over 14 amino acids. CDR1 and CDR2 from the germline V gene are WNHNN and SYGVQD (reference sequence).

V usage is TRBV27 and J usage is TRBJ2-7; TRBD2 might be the D (6 bases). CDR1 is MNHEY, CDR2 SMNVEV, per germline (reference sequence). This CDR3 region has 11 residues. The germline V and J ends were trimmed by 10 bases and 2 bases, with 9 bases remaining between them. CDR3 sequence: CATGGAYEQYF. The DNA for the CDR3 is TGTGCCACCGGGGGTGCCTACGAGCAGTACTTC.

In its sample, this clone was seen a few times. V is TRBV5-1 and J is TRBJ2-3, with TRBD2 matching 10 bases. The germline V gene has CDR1 SGHRS and CDR2 YFSETQ. The CDR3 consists of 15 residues. V gave up 1 base and J gave up 4 bases; unmatched junction bases: 3. This chain's CDR3 is CASSLSGGAADTQYF. The CDR3 bases are TGCGCCAGCAGCTTGAGCGGGGGGGCCGCAGATACGCAGTATTTT.

The chain couples TRBV7-3 to TRBJ2-1, with 9 nucleotides matching TRBD2. The CDR3 is 15 amino acids. V was clipped by 1 base and J by 6 bases; unmatched bases: 4. The germline gives CDR1 SGHTA, CDR2 FQGTGA. The CDR3 protein is CASSLIAGEVNEQFF. For the CDR3, the DNA is TGTGCCAGCAGCTTAATAGCGGGGGAGGTCAATGAGCAGTTCTTC. The full variable domain, with the rest looked up from reference TRBV7-3 and TRBJ2-1, is GAGVSQTPSNKVTEKGKYVELRCDPISGHTALYWYRQSLGQGPEFLIYFQGTGAADDSGLPNDRFFAVRPEGSVSTLKIQRTERGDSAVYLCASSLIAGEVNEQFFGPGTRLTVL.

The chain carries TRBV30 and TRBJ2-7, with TRBD1 identical over 7 bases. The germline V gene encodes CDR1 GTSNPN and CDR2 SVGIG (reference sequence). The CDR3 consists of 13 residues. The V segment lost 5 bases and the J segment 3 bases; nucleotides outside the gene matches: 7. The CDR3 is CAWSRQGFYEQYF. The CDR3 DNA follows: TGTGCCTGGTCCCGACAGGGCTTCTACGAGCAGTACTTC.

The V and J genes are TRBV5-6 and TRBJ2-2; 11 positions agree with TRBD2. The CDR3 consists of 17 residues. Germline CDR1 and CDR2: SGHDT and YYEEEE. Trimming at V came to 0 bases and at J to 5 bases, leaving 6 bases not matched to a gene. DNA for the CDR3: TGTGCCAGCAGCTTGGAGCTAGCGGGAGGTTTAACCGGGGAGCTGTTTTTT. Translation: CASSLELAGGLTGELFF.

The chain couples TRBV30 to TRBJ1-1, with a tentative D call TRBD1 (6 bases). This CDR3 has 13 residues. Trimming took off 4 bases at V and 1 base at J, with 10 bases between the two ends. Germline V gene data show CDR1 as GTSNPN and CDR2 as SVGIG (reference sequence). The CDR3 nucleotides are TGTGCCTGGATAAAGACAGGGAACACTGAAGCTTTCTTT. This translates into CAWIKTGNTEAFF.

V usage is TRBV2 and J usage is TRBJ1-4; TRBD1 matches 8 bases. Germline CDR1 and CDR2: SNHLY and FYNNEI. The J segment lost 7 bases and the V segment lost 6 bases, leaving 10 bases of the junction unmatched. The CDR3 consists of 15 residues. Here the CDR3 reads CASSLPDRALEKLFF. The CDR3 DNA is TGTGCCAGCAGCTTACCGGACAGGGCTCTTGAAAAACTGTTTTTT.

The chain couples TRBV27 to TRBJ1-2; possible D gene TRBD1, 5 bases. This CDR3 is built from 14 residues. CDR1 is MNHEY and CDR2 is SMNVEV in the germline V gene (reference sequence). V was shortened by 2 bases and J by 8 bases, with 15 bases between the two germline ends. CDR3 sequence reads: CASSLGGGTGGYTF. The DNA of the CDR3 is TGTGCCAGCAGTTTAGGGGGAGGGACCGGGGGCTACACCTTC.

The rearrangement uses TRBV6-5 and TRBJ2-4; 8 nucleotides match TRBD1. The CDR3 runs to 15 residues. Germline CDR1 MNHEY, CDR2 SVGAGI. J gave up 0 bases and V 4 bases, and 2 bases lay outside the gene matches. In DNA, the CDR3 is TGTGCCAGCAGTTCGGACAGGGTAGCCAAAAACATTCAGTACTTC. Residues: CASSSDRVAKNIQYF.

The rearrangement links TRBV29-1 to TRBJ2-7; 11 bases are shared with TRBD2. Germline trimming cut 6 bases from V and 0 bases from J; bases unmatched to any gene: 10. The CDR3 is 16 amino acids. Germline V CDR1 and CDR2: SQVTM, ANQGSEA. CDR3 bases: TGCAGCGTATACGCCCTAGCGGGAGGTTTCTCCTACGAGCAGTACTTC. This sequence encodes CSVYALAGGFSYEQYF.

This clone was picked up one time. The rearrangement uses TRBV9 and TRBJ2-5, with TRBD2 matching over 14 bases. The V and J ends lost 0 bases and 1 base, in that order; junction bases with no gene match: 2. The CDR3 spans 17 residues. Germline CDR1 is SGDLS and CDR2 is YYNGEE. The CDR3 here is CASSVEGTSGSQETQYF. In DNA form, the CDR3 reads TGTGCCAGCAGCGTAGAGGGGACTAGCGGGAGCCAAGAGACCCAGTACTTC.

The chain is built from TRBV6-4 and TRBJ2-1, with D maybe TRBD2 (5 bases). Per the germline V gene, CDR1 is MRHNA and CDR2 is SNTAGT. This CDR3 spans 15 amino acids. V was clipped by 1 base and J by 2 bases, with 9 bases between them. The CDR3 sequence is CASSDFGGAYNEQFF. Here the CDR3 DNA reads TGTGCCAGCAGTGACTTCGGAGGAGCCTACAATGAGCAGTTCTTC.

A single count supports this clone. The V and J genes are TRBV5-4 and TRBJ1-2; 8 nucleotides match TRBD1. The V and J ends lost 4 bases and 4 bases, in that order; junction bases with no gene match: 9. The CDR3 has 15 amino acids. Germline V gene lookup returns CDR1 SGHNT and CDR2 YYREEE (reference sequence). In DNA, the CDR3 is TGTGCCAGCAGCCCTGGGGGGGACAGGTTCTATGGCTACACCTTC. Translation gives CASSPGGDRFYGYTF.

This clone was seen just once. The chain combines TRBV27 with TRBJ1-1, with a possible D match to TRBD1 (5 bases). Deletions cut 2 bases from V and 1 base from J, with 5 bases between. From germline, CDR1 is MNHEY and CDR2 SMNVEV (reference sequence). The CDR3 length is 13 residues. The CDR3 protein is CASSLQGNTEAFF. DNA for the CDR3: TGTGCCAGCAGTTTACAGGGGAACACTGAAGCTTTCTTT.

The rearrangement joins TRBV30 to TRBJ2-5, with TRBD1 matching 11 bases. V dropped 5 bases and J dropped 5; count of bases not matched to a gene: 7. Germline assignment: CDR1 GTSNPN and CDR2 SVGIG (reference sequence). This CDR3 has 14 amino acids. The CDR3 loop is CAWGTGTGGETQYF. DNA of the CDR3: TGTGCCTGGGGGACCGGGACAGGGGGGGAGACCCAGTACTTC.

This clone appeared once. V usage is TRBV19 and J usage is TRBJ1-2, with TRBD1 identical over 8 bases. Per the germline V gene, CDR1 is LNHDA and CDR2 is SQIVND (reference sequence). The CDR3 runs 15 residues. V was clipped by 6 bases and J by 3 bases; unmatched bases: 9. CDR3 nucleotides: TGTGCCAGTAGGGACTCAGGGGGCAGCGACTATGGCTACACCTTC. Translated: CASRDSGGSDYGYTF.

This chain connects TRBV7-9 to TRBJ1-3; D call uncertain. CDR3 length equals 15 residues. Deletions cut 6 bases from V and 0 bases from J, with 12 bases between. Germline lookup yields CDR1 SEHNR and CDR2 FQNEAQ (reference sequence). Here the CDR3 DNA reads TGTGCCAGCAGGGAGGGTCCGCTCTCTGGAAACACCATATATTTT. Translation gives CASREGPLSGNTIYF.

The chain recombines TRBV19 with TRBJ2-3, with a possible D match to TRBD1 (5 bases). Trimming left V 3 bases short and J 3 bases short, with 10 bases between. Germline CDR1 is LNHDA and CDR2 is SQIVND (reference sequence). CDR3 length equals 14 residues. The CDR3 sequence: CASSMGLGTDTQYF. DNA for the CDR3: TGTGCCAGTAGTATGGGGCTAGGAACAGATACGCAGTATTTT.